This TCR beta chain comes out of a study of OX40 agonist ivuxolimab in advanced cancers. Notes on the research overall: Ivuxolimab was an agonistic, fully human IgG2 monoclonal antibody directed against OX40 (CD134), a costimulatory receptor. The paper describes the monotherapy dose-escalation part (N of about 47 patients) of the phase I trial of ivuxolimab. Intravenous ivuxolimab was administered to patients every 2 weeks at six dose levels: 0.01, 0.1, 0.3, 1.5, 3 and 10 mg/kg. Peripheral TCRbeta sequencing aimed to test whether ivuxolimab altered TCR sequence diversity and caused clonal T-cell expansion. Partial responses occurred in three dose-escalation patients: two with cutaneous melanoma and one with hepatocellular carcinoma. Of the 50 to 55 patients in dose escalation, around 19 had hepatocellular carcinoma, about 15 had melanoma, 9 had renal cell carcinoma and 9 had head and neck cancer. The dose-escalation cohort was 82.7% male with a mean age of approximately 60 years, ranging from roughly 23 to 90. Patients were allowed to have had prior anti-PD-1, anti-PD-L1 or anti-CTLA-4 therapy, and around 37% of the dose-escalation patients had previously received checkpoint inhibitors.

Trimming accounts for 4 bases at V and 5 bases at J, while the number of junction bases matched to no gene is 7. The germline V gene specifies MNHEY as CDR1 and SVGAGI as CDR2. Reading from cysteine to phenylalanine, the CDR3 counts 15 amino acids. Only the CDR3 part of the read is kept: 45 bases, read in frame from the first base. Genomic DNA was extracted from sorted cells for sequencing of the TCRbeta CDR3 region. TCRbeta CDR3 regions were sequenced using the immunoSEQ Assay. TCRdb holds this immuneACCESS table with in-frame rearrangements only. Some clones are missing; in checked studies, unresolved V genes explain under half, and the rest has no known cause. The sample yields 49,000 or so clones; approximately 80% were counted once. The top ten hold around 2.6% of the sample. Patients with a history of autoimmune disease or receiving systemic immunosuppression were excluded from the trial. Peripheral blood for TCR sequencing was drawn from every dose cohort at baseline, at cycle 4 day 1 and at cycle 7 day 1. Samples came from an open-label, multicenter, first-in-human phase I dose-escalation trial of ivuxolimab. The trial enrolled adults with locally advanced or metastatic head and neck squamous cell, hepatocellular, melanoma or renal cell carcinoma. Before TCR sequencing, CD4+ T cells and CD8+ T cells from peripheral blood were sorted into separate populations.

The research as a whole found: After ivuxolimab, expanded clones were on average more numerous among CD8+ T cells than among CD4+ T cells. Low levels of normalized T-cell clonal expansion were also shown by some nonresponding patients. In the 0.1-3.0 mg/kg groups, partial responders had among the lowest normalized peripheral clonal expansion, particularly in CD8+ T cells. The antigen specificity of the clonally expanded peripheral T cells was not determined. At doses of 0.1 to 3.0 mg/kg, clonal expansion of both CD4+ and CD8+ T cells in blood was seen between baseline and week 6.

Concerning this clone: Its antigen target is currently unknown. There are no base qualities to consult, and no much larger clone falls within one base.

Here the chain combines TRBV6-5 and TRBJ2-5; the junction holds 10 bases that match TRBD1. The TCR was taken from an adult with an advanced solid tumor such as melanoma, head and neck, liver or kidney cancer. This specimen was CD4+ or CD8+ T cells sorted from blood, taken in a trial of the OX40 agonist ivuxolimab. The CDR3 reads CASSFFDRGQETQYF. The sequence in DNA is TGTGCCAGCAGTTTCTTCGACAGGGGGCAGGAGACCCAGTACTTC.